This note documents a single TCR beta chain sequence. Its specificity is not known. The sample is drawn from a study of OX40 agonist ivuxolimab in advanced cancers. Study summary: Ivuxolimab, an agonist antibody against OX40 (CD134), was given to patients.

The CDR3 runs 14 residues. V lost 3 bases and J lost 2, with 7 bases in between. Per germline, CDR1 MDHEN and CDR2 SYDVKM. Study-wide results and caveats: At 0.1 to 3.0 mg/kg and by week 6, clonal expansion occurred in CD4+ and CD8+ blood T cells.

Here immunoSEQ multiplex PCR was the method, and the copy in TCRdb shows in-frame clones only, minus some. The table shows roughly 61,000 clones, with over 75% occurring only once. The sequences come from CD4+ or CD8+ T cells sorted from blood, collected in a trial of the OX40 agonist ivuxolimab. The chain has TRBV28 and TRBJ1-4; no reliable D call. The sequence derives from an adult with an advanced solid tumor such as melanoma, head and neck, liver or kidney cancer. CDR3 coding DNA: TGTGCCAGCAGTTTTGGCGGCACTAATGAAAAACTGTTTTTT. Residues: CASSFGGTNEKLFF.